This TCR beta chain was found in a study of blood T cell repertoires in COVID-19. The germline V and J ends were trimmed by 5 bases and 6 bases, with 14 bases remaining between them. This CDR3 contains 15 residues. From germline, CDR1 is SGHAT and CDR2 FQNNGV. The table came from immunoSEQ multiplex PCR; TCRdb's copy has only in-frame clones and leaves some out. The sample lists about 260,000 clones, approximately 88% seen once, with approximately 3.4% in the top ten. The sequence derives from a woman in her thirties or forties who had been exposed to COVID-19. Sequencing was performed on PBMCs or T cells enriched from blood (not recorded which). V gene TRBV11-2 combines with J gene TRBJ1-6; possible D gene TRBD1, 5 bases. CDR3 bases: TGTGCCAGCAGCGTGTTAGGGGCGGTTAATTCACCCCTCCACTTT. This codes for CASSVLGAVNSPLHF.